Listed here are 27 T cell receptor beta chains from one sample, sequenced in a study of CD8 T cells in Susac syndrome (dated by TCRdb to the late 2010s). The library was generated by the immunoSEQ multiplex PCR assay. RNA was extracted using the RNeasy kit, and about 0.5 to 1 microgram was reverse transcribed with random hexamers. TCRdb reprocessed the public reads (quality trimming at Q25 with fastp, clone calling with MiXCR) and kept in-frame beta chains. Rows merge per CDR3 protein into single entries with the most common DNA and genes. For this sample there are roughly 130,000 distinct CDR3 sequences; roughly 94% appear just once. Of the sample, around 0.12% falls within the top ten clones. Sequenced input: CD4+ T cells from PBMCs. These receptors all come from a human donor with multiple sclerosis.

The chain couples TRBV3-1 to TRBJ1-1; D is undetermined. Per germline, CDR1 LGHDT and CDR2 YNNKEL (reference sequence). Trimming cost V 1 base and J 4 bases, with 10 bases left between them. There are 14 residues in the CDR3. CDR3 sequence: CASSQGTGGTEAFF. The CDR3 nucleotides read TGTGCCAGCAGCCAAGGGACCGGAGGCACTGAAGCTTTCTTT.

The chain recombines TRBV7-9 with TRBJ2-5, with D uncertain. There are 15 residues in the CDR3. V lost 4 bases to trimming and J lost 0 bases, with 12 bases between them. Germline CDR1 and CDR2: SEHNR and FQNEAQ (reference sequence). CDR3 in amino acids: CASSSSPLNQETQYF. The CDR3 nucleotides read TGTGCCAGCAGCTCGTCCCCGTTAAACCAAGAGACCCAGTACTTC.

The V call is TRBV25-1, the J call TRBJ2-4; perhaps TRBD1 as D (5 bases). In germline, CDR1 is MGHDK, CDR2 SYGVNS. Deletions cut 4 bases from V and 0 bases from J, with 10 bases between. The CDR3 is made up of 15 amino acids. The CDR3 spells CASSAGILAKNIQYF. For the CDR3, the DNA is TGTGCCAGCAGTGCAGGGATCCTAGCCAAAAACATTCAGTACTTC.

Written as DNA, the CDR3 is TGTGCCAGCAGTCCTGGGACAGTCAACTATGGCTACACCTTC. The encoded protein is CASSPGTVNYGYTF. The J gene is TRBJ1-2, the V gene TRBV6-6; TRBD1 aligns across 7 bases. Germline V gene data show CDR1 as MNHNY and CDR2 as SVGAGI (reference sequence). Germline trimming cut 5 bases from V and 2 bases from J; bases unmatched to any gene: 5. The CDR3 is 14 amino acids.

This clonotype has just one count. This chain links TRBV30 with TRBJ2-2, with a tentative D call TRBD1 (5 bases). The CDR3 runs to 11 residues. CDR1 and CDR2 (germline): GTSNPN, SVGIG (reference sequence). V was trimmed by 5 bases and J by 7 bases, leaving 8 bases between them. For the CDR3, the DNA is TGTGCCTGGTACCAGGGCGGGGAGCTGTTTTTT. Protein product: CAWYQGGELFF.

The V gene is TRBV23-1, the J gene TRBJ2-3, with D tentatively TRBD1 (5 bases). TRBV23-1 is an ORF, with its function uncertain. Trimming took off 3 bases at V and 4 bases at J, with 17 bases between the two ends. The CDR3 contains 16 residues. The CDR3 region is CASSQSYRPDPDTQYF. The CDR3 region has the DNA TGCGCCAGCAGTCAGAGTTACAGGCCGGATCCAGATACGCAGTATTTT.

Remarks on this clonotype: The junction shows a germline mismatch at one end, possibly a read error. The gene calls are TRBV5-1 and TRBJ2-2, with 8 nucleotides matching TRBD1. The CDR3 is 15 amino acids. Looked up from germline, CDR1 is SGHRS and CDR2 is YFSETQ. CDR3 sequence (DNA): TGCACCAGCAGCCTCCAGGGGGCGACAACCGGGGAGCTGTTTTTT. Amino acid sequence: CTSSLQGATTGELFF.

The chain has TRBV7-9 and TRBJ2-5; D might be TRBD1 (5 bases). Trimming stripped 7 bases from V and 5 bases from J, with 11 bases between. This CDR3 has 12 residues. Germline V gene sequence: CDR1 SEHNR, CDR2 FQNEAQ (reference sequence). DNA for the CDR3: TGTGCCAGCATCCAAGGGGCGGAGACCCAGTACTTC. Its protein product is CASIQGAETQYF.

The CDR3 region has the DNA TGTGCCAGCAGTGAGGGCCGGAACACTGAAGCTTTCTTT. It encodes CASSEGRNTEAFF. The J gene is TRBJ1-1, the V gene TRBV6-4; no reliable D call. This CDR3 comprises 13 residues. From germline, CDR1 is MRHNA and CDR2 SNTAGT. V was cut by 3 bases and J by 1 base, with 6 bases left in between.

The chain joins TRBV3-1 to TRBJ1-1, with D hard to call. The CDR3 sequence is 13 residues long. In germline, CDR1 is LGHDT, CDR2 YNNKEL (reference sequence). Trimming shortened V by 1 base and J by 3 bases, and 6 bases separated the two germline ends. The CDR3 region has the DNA TGTGCCAGCAGCCAAGGCGGGGACACTGAAGCTTTCTTT. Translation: CASSQGGDTEAFF.

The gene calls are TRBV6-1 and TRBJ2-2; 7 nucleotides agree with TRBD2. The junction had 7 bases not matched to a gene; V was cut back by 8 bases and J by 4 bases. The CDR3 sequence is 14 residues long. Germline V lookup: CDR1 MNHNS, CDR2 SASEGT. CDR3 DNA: TGTGCCAGCCGTGGCTCGGGGGGCACCGGGGAGCTGTTTTTT. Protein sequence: CASRGSGGTGELFF.

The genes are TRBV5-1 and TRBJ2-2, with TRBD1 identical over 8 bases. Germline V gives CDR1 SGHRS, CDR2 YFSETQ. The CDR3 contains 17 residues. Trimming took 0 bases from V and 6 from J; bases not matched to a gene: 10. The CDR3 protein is CASSLEGSLRGPGELFF. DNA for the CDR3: TGCGCCAGCAGCTTGGAAGGTAGCCTCAGGGGGCCCGGGGAGCTGTTTTTT.

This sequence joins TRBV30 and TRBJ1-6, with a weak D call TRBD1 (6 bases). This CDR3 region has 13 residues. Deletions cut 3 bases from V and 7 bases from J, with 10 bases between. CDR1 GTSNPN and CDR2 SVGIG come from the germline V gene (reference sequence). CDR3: CAWRTGLNSPLHF. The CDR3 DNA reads TGTGCCTGGAGGACAGGCCTAAATTCACCCCTCCACTTT. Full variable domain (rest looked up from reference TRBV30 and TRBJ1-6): SQTIHQWPATLVQPVGSPLSLECTVEGTSNPNLYWYRQAAGRGLQLLFYSVGIGQISSEVPQNLSASRPQDRQFILSSKKLLLSDSGFYLCAWRTGLNSPLHFGNGTRLTVT.

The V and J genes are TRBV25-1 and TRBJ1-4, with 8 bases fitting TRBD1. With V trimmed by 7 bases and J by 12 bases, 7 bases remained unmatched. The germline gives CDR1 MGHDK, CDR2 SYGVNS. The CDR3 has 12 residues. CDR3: CASTLGDRQLFF. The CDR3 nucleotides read TGTGCCAGCACTCTGGGGGACAGGCAACTGTTTTTT.

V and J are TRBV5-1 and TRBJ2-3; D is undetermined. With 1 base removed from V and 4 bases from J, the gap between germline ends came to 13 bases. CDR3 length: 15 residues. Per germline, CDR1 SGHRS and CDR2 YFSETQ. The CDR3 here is CASSLTTQGPDTQYF. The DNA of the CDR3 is TGCGCCAGCAGCTTGACGACTCAAGGACCAGATACGCAGTATTTT.

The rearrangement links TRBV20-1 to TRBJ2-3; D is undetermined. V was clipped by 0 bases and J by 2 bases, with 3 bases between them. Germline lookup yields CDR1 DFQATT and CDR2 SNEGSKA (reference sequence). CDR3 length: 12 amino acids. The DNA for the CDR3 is TGCAGTGCTAGAGATCTCACAGATACGCAGTATTTT. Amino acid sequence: CSARDLTDTQYF.

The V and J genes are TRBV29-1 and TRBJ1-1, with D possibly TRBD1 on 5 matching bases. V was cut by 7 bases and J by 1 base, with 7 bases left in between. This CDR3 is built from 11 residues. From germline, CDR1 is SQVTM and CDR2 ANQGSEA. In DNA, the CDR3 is TGCAGCGCGGACACGAACACTGAAGCTTTCTTT. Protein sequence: CSADTNTEAFF.

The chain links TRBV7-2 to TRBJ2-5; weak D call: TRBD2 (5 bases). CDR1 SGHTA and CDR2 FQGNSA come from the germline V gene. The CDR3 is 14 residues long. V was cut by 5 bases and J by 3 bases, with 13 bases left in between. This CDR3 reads CASSTRGREETQYF. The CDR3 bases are TGTGCCAGCAGCACCCGGGGAAGGGAAGAGACCCAGTACTTC.

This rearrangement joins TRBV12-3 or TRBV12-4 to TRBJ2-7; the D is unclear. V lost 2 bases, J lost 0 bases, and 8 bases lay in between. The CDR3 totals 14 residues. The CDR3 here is CASSLFLLSYEQYF. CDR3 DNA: TGTGCCAGCAGTTTATTCCTACTCTCCTACGAGCAGTACTTC.

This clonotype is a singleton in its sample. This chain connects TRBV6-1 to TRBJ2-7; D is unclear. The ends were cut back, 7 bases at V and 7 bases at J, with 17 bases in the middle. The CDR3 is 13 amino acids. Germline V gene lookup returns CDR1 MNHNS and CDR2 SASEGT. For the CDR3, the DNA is TGTGCCAGCACCCCCAACGGCTGGCAAGAGCAGTACTTC. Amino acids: CASTPNGWQEQYF.

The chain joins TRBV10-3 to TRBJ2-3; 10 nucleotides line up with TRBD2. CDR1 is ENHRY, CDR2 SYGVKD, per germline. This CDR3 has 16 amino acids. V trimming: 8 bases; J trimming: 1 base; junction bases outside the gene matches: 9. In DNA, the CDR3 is TGTGCCATCCTCAGTCTAGCGGGGGCCGGCACAGATACGCAGTATTTT. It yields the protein CAILSLAGAGTDTQYF.

CDR3 in DNA: TGCAGTGCTACCCGATACGGGGAGACCCAGTACTTC. Amino acid sequence: CSATRYGETQYF. V and J are TRBV20-1 and TRBJ2-5, with D hard to call. Germline lookup yields CDR1 DFQATT and CDR2 SNEGSKA (reference sequence). The V end lost 4 bases, the J end lost 5 bases, and 11 bases lay between the germline ends. This CDR3 has 12 residues.

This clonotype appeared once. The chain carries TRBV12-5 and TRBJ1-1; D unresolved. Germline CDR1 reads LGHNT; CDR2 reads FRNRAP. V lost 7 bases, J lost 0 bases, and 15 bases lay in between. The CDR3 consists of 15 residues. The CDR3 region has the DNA TGTGCTAGTGCTCTCGTCGTGGGCATGAACACTGAAGCTTTCTTT. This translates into CASALVVGMNTEAFF. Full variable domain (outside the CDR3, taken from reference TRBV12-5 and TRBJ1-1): DARVTQTPRHKVTEMGQEVTMRCQPILGHNTVFWYRQTMMQGLELLAYFRNRAPLDDSGMPKDRFSAEMPDATLATLKIQPSEPRDSAVYFCASALVVGMNTEAFFGQGTRLTVV.

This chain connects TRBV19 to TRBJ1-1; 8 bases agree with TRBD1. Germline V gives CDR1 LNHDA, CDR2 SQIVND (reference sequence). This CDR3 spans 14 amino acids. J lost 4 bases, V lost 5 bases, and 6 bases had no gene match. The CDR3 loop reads CASSDRGEFTEAFF. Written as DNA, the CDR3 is TGTGCCAGTAGTGACAGGGGCGAATTCACTGAAGCTTTCTTT.

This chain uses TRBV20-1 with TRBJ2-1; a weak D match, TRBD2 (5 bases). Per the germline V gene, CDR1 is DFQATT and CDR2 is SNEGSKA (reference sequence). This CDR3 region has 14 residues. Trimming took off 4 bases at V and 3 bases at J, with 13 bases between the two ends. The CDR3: CSANGIGIYNEQFF. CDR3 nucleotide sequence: TGCAGTGCTAACGGGATTGGAATCTACAATGAGCAGTTCTTC.

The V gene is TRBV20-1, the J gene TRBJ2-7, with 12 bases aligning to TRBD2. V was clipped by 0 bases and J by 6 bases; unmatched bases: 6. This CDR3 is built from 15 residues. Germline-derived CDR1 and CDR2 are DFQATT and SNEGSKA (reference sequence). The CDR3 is CSARDRTSGKVEQYF. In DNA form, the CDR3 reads TGCAGTGCTAGAGATCGGACTAGCGGGAAAGTCGAGCAGTACTTC.

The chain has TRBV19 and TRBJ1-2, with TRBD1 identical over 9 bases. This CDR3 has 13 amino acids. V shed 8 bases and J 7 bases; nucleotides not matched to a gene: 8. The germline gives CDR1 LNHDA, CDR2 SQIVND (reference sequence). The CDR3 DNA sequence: TGTGCCAGTTTGTCCGGGACAGGGACTGGCTACACCTTC. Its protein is CASLSGTGTGYTF.